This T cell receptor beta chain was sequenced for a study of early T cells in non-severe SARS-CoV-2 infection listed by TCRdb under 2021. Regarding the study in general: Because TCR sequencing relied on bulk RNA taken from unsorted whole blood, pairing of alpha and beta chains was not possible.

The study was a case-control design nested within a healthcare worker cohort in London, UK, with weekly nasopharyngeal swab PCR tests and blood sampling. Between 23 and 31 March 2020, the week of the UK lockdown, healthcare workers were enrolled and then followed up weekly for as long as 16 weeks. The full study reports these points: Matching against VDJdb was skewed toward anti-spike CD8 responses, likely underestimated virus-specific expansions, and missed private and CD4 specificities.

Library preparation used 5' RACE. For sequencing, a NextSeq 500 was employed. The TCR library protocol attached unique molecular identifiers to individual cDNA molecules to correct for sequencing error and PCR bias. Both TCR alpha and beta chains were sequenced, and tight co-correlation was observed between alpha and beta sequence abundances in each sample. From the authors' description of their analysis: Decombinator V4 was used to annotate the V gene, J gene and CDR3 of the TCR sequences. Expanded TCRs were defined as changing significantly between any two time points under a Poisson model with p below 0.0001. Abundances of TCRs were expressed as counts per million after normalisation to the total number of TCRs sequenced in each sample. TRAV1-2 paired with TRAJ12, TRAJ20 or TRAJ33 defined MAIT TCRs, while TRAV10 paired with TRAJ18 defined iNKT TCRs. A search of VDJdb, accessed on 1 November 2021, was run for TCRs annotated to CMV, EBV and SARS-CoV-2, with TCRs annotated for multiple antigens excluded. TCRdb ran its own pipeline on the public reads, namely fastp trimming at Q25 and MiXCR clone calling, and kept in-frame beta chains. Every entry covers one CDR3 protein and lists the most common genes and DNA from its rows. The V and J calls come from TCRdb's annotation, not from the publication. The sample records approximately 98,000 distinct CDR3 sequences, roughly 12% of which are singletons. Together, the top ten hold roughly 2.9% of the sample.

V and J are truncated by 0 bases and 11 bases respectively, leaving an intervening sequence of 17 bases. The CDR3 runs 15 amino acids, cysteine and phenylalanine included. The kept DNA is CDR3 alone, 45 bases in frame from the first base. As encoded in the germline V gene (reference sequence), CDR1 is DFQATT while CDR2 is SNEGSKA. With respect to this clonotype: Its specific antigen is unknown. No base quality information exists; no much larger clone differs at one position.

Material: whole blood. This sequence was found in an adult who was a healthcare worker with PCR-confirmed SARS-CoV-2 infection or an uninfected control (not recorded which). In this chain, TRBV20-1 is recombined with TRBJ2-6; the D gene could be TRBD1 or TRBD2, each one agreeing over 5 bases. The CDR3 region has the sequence CSARDGTHLVDVLTF. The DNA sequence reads TGCAGTGCTAGAGATGGGACGCATTTGGTCGACGTCCTGACTTTC.